This TCR beta chain came from a study of regulatory T cells in long-lasting Graves disease. Notes on the study in general: Small sample size may have lowered accuracy. TRBV28 was favored in persistent disease, as were TRBJ1-2 and TRBJ2-5.

Researchers made TCR beta libraries by using iRepertoire HTBI primers and running Arm-PCR on CDR3 regions. TCRdb itself ran the multiplex PCR reads through MiXCR, one entry per CDR3 protein. This sample has around 320,000 distinct CDR3 sequences, with over 15% found just once. The CDR3 runs 13 residues. Germline lookup yields CDR1 MDHEN and CDR2 SYDVKM. This clonotype was detected many times. Its specificity is not known. Sequence at one end of the junction differs from germline and may be a read error. The time point here: newly diagnosed GD, antithyroid drugs for less than 3 months. The TCR library was prepared using RNA isolated from PBMCs. These same data were also listed under a study on T cells in Graves' hyperthyroidism and ophthalmopathy. As that study records: Criteria for exclusion of patients were uncontrolled infection, other autoimmune disease, pregnancy or lactation.

The specimen was peripheral blood mononuclear cells (PBMCs), collected at new diagnosis, from a patient treated with antithyroid drugs. The V call is TRBV28, the J call TRBJ2-3; the match to TRBD2 covers 14 bases. This TCR was recovered from a middle-aged man with Graves disease. Here the CDR3 DNA reads TGTGCCAGCAGTTCCCCGACTAGCGGGGGGGTCATTTTT. This codes for CASSSPTSGGVIF.